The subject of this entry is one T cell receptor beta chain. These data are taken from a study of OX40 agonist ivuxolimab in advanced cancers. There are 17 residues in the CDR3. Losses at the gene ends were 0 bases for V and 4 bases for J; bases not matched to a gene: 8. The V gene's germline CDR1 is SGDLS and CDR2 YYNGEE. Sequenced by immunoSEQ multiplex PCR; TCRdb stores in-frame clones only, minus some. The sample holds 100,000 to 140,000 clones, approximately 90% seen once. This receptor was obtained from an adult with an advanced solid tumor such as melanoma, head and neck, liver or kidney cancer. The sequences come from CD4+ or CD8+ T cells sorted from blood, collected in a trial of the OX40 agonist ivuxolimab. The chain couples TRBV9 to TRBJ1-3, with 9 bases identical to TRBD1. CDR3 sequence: CASSVDGDRALGNTIYF. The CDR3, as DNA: TGTGCCAGCAGCGTAGATGGGGACAGGGCTCTGGGAAACACCATATATTTT.